This T cell receptor (beta chain) emerged from a study of naive and memory T cell subsets. Cells stained for CD3, CD4, CD8, CD45RA, CD27 and viability were sorted into four CD45RA/CD27 subsets. This clonotype was observed many times. Its antigen is unidentified. The V gene's germline CDR1 is DFQATT and CDR2 SNEGSKA (reference sequence). Trimming removed 7 bases at V and 3 bases at J, with 13 bases between. The CDR3 extends over 12 amino acids. Two oligonucleotides, mixed equimolar, formed the beta constant-region primer covering TRBC1 and TRBC2. Each CDR3 protein gets one entry after TCRdb re-called the UMI-ligation and nested PCR reads with MiXCR. The sample yields roughly 140,000 distinct CDR3 sequences, about a sixth seen once. Study conclusions and caveats: Clonotypes are single alpha or beta chains, not paired receptors. Naive repertoires, especially CD8, held a few larger clonotypes, possibly memory cells re-expressing CD45RA.

The source of this sequence is a human donor in good health. The sequenced sample consisted of naive CD4+ T cells from blood. V usage is TRBV20-1 and J usage is TRBJ2-7; D unclear. The CDR3 sequence: CSGLRSSYEQYF. In nucleotides, the CDR3 is TGCAGTGGGCTGAGGAGCAGCTACGAGCAGTACTTC.